The rows below give T cell receptor beta chains drawn from one sample of a study of patients and donors after allogeneic stem cell transplantation. TCRdb itself ran the RT-PCR reads through MiXCR, one entry per CDR3 protein. The top ten clones hold 11% of a sample with about 230,000 distinct CDR3 sequences, 13% to 15% of them seen once. The specimen sequenced was blood, either unsorted or a sorted T cell fraction (not recorded which). The receptor source for this set is a human donor who was either an allogeneic HSCT recipient or a stem cell or donor lymphocyte infusion donor (not recorded which). It is not recorded whose cells these are; they may come from a transplant donor. CDR3s include the opening cysteine and the closing phenylalanine or tryptophan. A D gene is named only where the DNA matches it firmly. Clone size is not always given. Where it is, it says once, few, many or a class for expanded clones.

TRBD1,TRBJ1-2,.,TRBV19,CASSLDREYGYTF,TGTGCCAGTAGCCTAGACAGGGAATATGGCTACACCTTC
TRBD1,TRBJ2-5,many,TRBV9,CASSPNTGGSKTQYF,TGTGCCAGCAGCCCTAACACAGGGGGGAGTAAGACCCAGTACTTC
.,TRBJ2-1,few,TRBV6-5,CASSYGRGNSYNEQFF,TGTGCCAGCAGTTACGGTCGGGGAAACTCCTACAATGAGCAGTTCTTC
TRBD2,TRBJ2-2,many,TRBV5-1,CASTEREATGELFF,TGCGCCAGCACCGAGCGGGAAGCCACCGGGGAGCTGTTTTTT
TRBD2,TRBJ2-5,few,TRBV3-1,CASSPSGRSLKTQYF,TGTGCCAGCAGCCCTAGCGGGAGGTCCTTGAAGACCCAGTACTTC
.,TRBJ2-5,.,TRBV6-1,CASSPLTGTSKETQYF,TGTGCCAGCAGTCCTCTTACCGGGACATCGAAAGAGACCCAGTACTTC
.,TRBJ1-1,few,TRBV29-1,CSVEEASGVATEAFF,TGCAGCGTTGAAGAGGCCTCGGGCGTGGCCACTGAAGCTTTCTTT
TRBD1,TRBJ2-5,.,TRBV6-1,CASRSQGGLETQYF,TGTGCCAGCAGATCACAGGGGGGTCTAGAGACCCAGTACTTC
TRBD1,TRBJ1-1,few,TRBV29-1,CSALLTGDTEAFF,TGCAGCGCACTCTTGACAGGGGACACTGAAGCTTTCTTT
.,TRBJ2-6,.,TRBV14,CASSRGSGANVLTF,TGTGCCAGCAGCCGGGGCTCTGGGGCCAACGTCCTGACTTTC
.,TRBJ1-2,few,TRBV25-1,CASSEGGAYGYTF,TGTGCCAGCAGTGAGGGGGGGGCCTATGGCTACACCTTC
.,TRBJ1-2,few,TRBV6-2/TRBV6-3,CASSYMPVYGYTF,TGTGCCAGCAGTTACATGCCCGTGTATGGCTACACCTTC
.,TRBJ2-1,few,TRBV6-5,CASSYPALGAGYNEQFF,TGTGCCAGCAGTTACCCCGCCTTGGGAGCTGGTTACAATGAGCAGTTCTTC
.,TRBJ1-5,.,TRBV20-1,CSAIREGNQPQHF,TGCAGTGCTATCAGGGAGGGAAATCAGCCCCAGCATTTT
TRBD1,TRBJ1-2,.,TRBV18,CASSPSGQGGNGYTF,TGTGCCAGCTCACCTTCCGGACAGGGAGGAAATGGCTACACCTTC
.,TRBJ2-2,many,TRBV5-1,CASSLSQGGPGELFF,TGCGCCAGCAGCTTGTCCCAAGGAGGGCCCGGGGAGCTGTTTTTT
.,TRBJ1-6,few,TRBV5-5,CASSLPGISAPLHF,TGTGCCAGCAGCTTGCCAGGGATCAGCGCACCCCTCCACTTT
.,TRBJ1-1,many,TRBV6-4,CASSDSGGRAFF,TGTGCCAGCAGTGACTCGGGGGGACGAGCTTTCTTT
.,TRBJ2-4,.,TRBV20-1,CSAWLDRENIQYF,TGCAGTGCCTGGCTGGACAGAGAAAACATTCAGTACTTC
TRBD1,TRBJ1-4,few,TRBV5-1,CASRPLPVGTVGEKLFF,TGCGCCAGCAGACCTCTCCCCGTCGGGACAGTAGGGGAAAAACTGTTTTTT
.,TRBJ1-4,.,TRBV9,CASNQGGPLEKLFF,TGTGCCAGCAACCAAGGCGGCCCTCTAGAAAAACTGTTTTTT
.,TRBJ1-1,few,TRBV20-1,CSARRGGASKNTEAFF,TGCAGTGCTAGACGGGGGGGGGCCTCAAAAAACACTGAAGCTTTCTTT
TRBD2,TRBJ2-5,many,TRBV12-3/TRBV12-4,CASSLSGVKTQYF,TGTGCCAGCAGTCTTAGCGGGGTGAAGACCCAGTACTTC
.,TRBJ2-5,few,TRBV15,CATSRDPTGQETQYF,TGTGCCACCAGCAGAGACCCGACTGGACAAGAGACCCAGTACTTC
.,TRBJ2-2,.,TRBV5-1,CASSRVWGGGDGTGELFF,TGCGCCAGCAGCCGCGTTTGGGGAGGGGGCGATGGCACCGGGGAGCTGTTTTTT
.,TRBJ2-6,few,TRBV2,CASSWRAGANVLTF,TGTGCCAGCAGTTGGAGAGCTGGGGCCAACGTCCTGACTTTC
.,TRBJ2-3,.,TRBV18,CASSPGPRPARQYF,TGTGCCAGCTCACCAGGTCCCCGGCCCGCTAGGCAGTATTTT
.,TRBJ2-1,few,TRBV7-9,CASSFGGARLYNEQFF,TGTGCCAGCAGCTTTGGGGGGGCCCGACTTTACAATGAGCAGTTCTTC
.,TRBJ1-5,many,TRBV6-2/TRBV6-3,CASSYVVPGQPQHF,TGTGCCAGCAGTTACGTAGTTCCAGGTCAGCCCCAGCATTTT
TRBD1,TRBJ2-7,.,TRBV30,CAWETRGPSYEQYF,TGTGCCTGGGAAACGAGGGGGCCATCCTACGAGCAGTACTTC
TRBD1,TRBJ1-1,few,TRBV27,CASRAQGASTEAFF,TGTGCCAGCAGGGCTCAGGGGGCGAGCACTGAAGCTTTCTTT
TRBD1,TRBJ2-7,.,TRBV2,CASSEVGQGDKYEQYF,TGTGCCAGCAGTGAAGTTGGTCAGGGGGACAAGTACGAGCAGTACTTC
.,TRBJ1-2,few,TRBV28,CASSLTQGTYGYTF,TGTGCCAGCAGCCTTACCCAGGGGACCTATGGCTACACCTTC
TRBD1,TRBJ1-1,few,TRBV28,CASSFVDRGRLEAFF,TGTGCCAGCAGTTTTGTAGACAGGGGAAGACTTGAAGCTTTCTTT
.,TRBJ1-3,few,TRBV18,CASSPQNRDGNTIYF,TGTGCCAGCTCACCCCAAAACAGGGATGGAAACACCATATATTTT
TRBD2,TRBJ2-1,.,TRBV20-1,CSARPSSGDSYNEQFF,TGCAGTGCTAGACCCTCTAGCGGGGACTCCTACAATGAGCAGTTCTTC
TRBD1,TRBJ1-6,many,TRBV5-1,CASSHGTEASPLHF,TGCGCCAGCAGCCACGGGACAGAGGCTTCACCCCTCCACTTT
.,TRBJ2-7,.,TRBV11-2,CASSFGDGPYEQYF,TGTGCCAGCAGCTTCGGCGACGGCCCCTACGAGCAGTACTTC